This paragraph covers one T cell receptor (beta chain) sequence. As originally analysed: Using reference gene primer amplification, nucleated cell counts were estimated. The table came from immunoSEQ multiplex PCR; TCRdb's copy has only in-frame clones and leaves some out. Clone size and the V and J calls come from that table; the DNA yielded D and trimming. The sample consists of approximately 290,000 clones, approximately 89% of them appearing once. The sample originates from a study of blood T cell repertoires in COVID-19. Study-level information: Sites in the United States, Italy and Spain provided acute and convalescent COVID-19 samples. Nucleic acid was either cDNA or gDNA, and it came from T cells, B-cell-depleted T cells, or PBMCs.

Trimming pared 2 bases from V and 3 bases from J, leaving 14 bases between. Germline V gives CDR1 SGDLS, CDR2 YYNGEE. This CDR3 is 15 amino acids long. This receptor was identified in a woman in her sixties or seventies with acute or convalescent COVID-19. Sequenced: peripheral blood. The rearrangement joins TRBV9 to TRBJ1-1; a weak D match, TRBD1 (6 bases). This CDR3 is CASSVMGAQDTEAFF. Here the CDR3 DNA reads TGTGCCAGCAGCGTCATGGGGGCCCAGGACACTGAAGCTTTCTTT.